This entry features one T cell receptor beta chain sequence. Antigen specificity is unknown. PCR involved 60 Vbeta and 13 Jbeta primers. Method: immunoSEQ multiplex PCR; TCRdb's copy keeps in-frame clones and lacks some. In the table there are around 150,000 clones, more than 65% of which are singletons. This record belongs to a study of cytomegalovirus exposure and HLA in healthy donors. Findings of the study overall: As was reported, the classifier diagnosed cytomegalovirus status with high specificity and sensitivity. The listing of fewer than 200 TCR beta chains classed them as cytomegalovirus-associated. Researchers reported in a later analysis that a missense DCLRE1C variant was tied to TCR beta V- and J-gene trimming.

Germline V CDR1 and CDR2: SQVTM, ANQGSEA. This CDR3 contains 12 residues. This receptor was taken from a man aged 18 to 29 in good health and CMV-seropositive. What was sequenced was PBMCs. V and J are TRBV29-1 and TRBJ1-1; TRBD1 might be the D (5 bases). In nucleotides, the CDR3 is TGCACCATTAGAAGGGGGAACACTGAAGCTTTCTTT. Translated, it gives CTIRRGNTEAFF. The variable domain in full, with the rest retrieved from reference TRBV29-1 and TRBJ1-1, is SAVISQKPSRDICQRGTSLTIQCQVDSQVTMMFWYRQQPGQSLTLIATANQGSEATYESGFVIDKFPISRPNLTFSTLTVSNMSPEDSSIYLCTIRRGNTEAFFGQGTRLTVV.